This TCR beta chain stems from a study of blood T cell repertoires in COVID-19. Only in-frame clones appear in the TCRdb table, and some are missing; sequencing was by immunoSEQ multiplex PCR. Altogether over 150,000 clones are present, around 90% being singletons, with the ten largest covering approximately 2.4%. Trimming took 1 base from V and 3 from J, leaving 18 bases between them. This CDR3 spans 17 amino acids. In germline, CDR1 is LNHNV, CDR2 YYDKDF (reference sequence). This clone was recorded only once. Sequencing used PBMCs or T cells enriched from blood (not recorded which). This TCR was sampled from a woman aged 30 to 39 who had recovered from COVID-19. This chain joins TRBV15 and TRBJ1-2; D is perhaps TRBD1 (5 bases). This chain's CDR3 is CATSRGFQGKYDYGYTF. CDR3 bases: TGTGCCACCAGCAGAGGTTTTCAGGGAAAATATGACTATGGCTACACCTTC.